Following are 5 T cell receptor beta chains from one sample sequenced in a study of blood T cell repertoires in COVID-19. Using immunoSEQ multiplex PCR, the repertoire was profiled, and TCRdb retains in-frame clones only, with some absent. The table has more than 85,000 clones, 80% to 95% seen once; the top ten hold 5.7%. Material: peripheral blood. The receptors come from a man in his 70s with acute or convalescent COVID-19.

This chain links TRBV5-4 with TRBJ1-2, with 8 nucleotides matching TRBD1. There are 15 residues in the CDR3. V shed 2 bases and J 6 bases; nucleotides not matched to a gene: 9. Germline V lookup: CDR1 SGHNT, CDR2 YYREEE (reference sequence). The DNA for the CDR3 is TGTGCCAGCAGCTTAACTGCTGGGACAGGCGATGGCTACACCTTC. It specifies CASSLTAGTGDGYTF. The full variable domain, in which reference TRBV5-4 and TRBJ1-2 provide the parts outside the CDR3, is ETGVTQSPTHLIKTRGQQVTLRCSSQSGHNTVSWYQQALGQGPQFIFQYYREEENGRGNFPPRFSGLQFPNYSSELNVNALELDDSALYLCASSLTAGTGDGYTFGSGTRLTVV.

The chain combines TRBV15 with TRBJ2-1; 7 bases are a match to TRBD2. V was clipped by 3 bases and J by 0 bases; unmatched bases: 5. Per germline, CDR1 LNHNV and CDR2 YYDKDF (reference sequence). CDR3 length: 16 residues. This CDR3 reads CATSSDRTSSYNEQFF. The CDR3 nucleotides read TGTGCCACCAGCAGTGACCGGACTAGCTCCTACAATGAGCAGTTCTTC.

The chain is built from TRBV18 and TRBJ2-7, with 13 bases that match TRBD2. V dropped 0 bases and J dropped 6; count of bases not matched to a gene: 2. The CDR3 is 15 residues long. Per germline, CDR1 KGHSH and CDR2 LQKENI. In DNA, the CDR3 is TGTGCCAGCTCACCACCGGGACTAGCGGGGCTCGAGCAGTACTTC. Its translation: CASSPPGLAGLEQYF.

This chain uses TRBV5-4 with TRBJ2-7; 9 bases are shared with TRBD1. J was trimmed by 6 bases and V by 5 bases; bases with no gene match: 3. This CDR3 is 12 amino acids long. Germline V gene lookup returns CDR1 SGHNT and CDR2 YYREEE (reference sequence). CDR3 loop: CASRGQGSEQYF. In nucleotides, the CDR3 is TGTGCCAGCAGGGGACAGGGATCCGAGCAGTACTTC. Full variable domain (outside the CDR3, taken from reference TRBV5-4 and TRBJ2-7): ETGVTQSPTHLIKTRGQQVTLRCSSQSGHNTVSWYQQALGQGPQFIFQYYREEENGRGNFPPRFSGLQFPNYSSELNVNALELDDSALYLCASRGQGSEQYFGPGTRLTVT.

This sequence joins TRBV5-1 and TRBJ2-1; possible D gene TRBD2, 6 bases. Trimming cost V 4 bases and J 0 bases, with 11 bases left between them. The CDR3 sequence is 15 residues long. Germline V lookup: CDR1 SGHRS, CDR2 YFSETQ. For the CDR3, the DNA is TGCGCCAGCAGCGCGGGACCGAACTCCTACAATGAGCAGTTCTTC. Translation gives CASSAGPNSYNEQFF.